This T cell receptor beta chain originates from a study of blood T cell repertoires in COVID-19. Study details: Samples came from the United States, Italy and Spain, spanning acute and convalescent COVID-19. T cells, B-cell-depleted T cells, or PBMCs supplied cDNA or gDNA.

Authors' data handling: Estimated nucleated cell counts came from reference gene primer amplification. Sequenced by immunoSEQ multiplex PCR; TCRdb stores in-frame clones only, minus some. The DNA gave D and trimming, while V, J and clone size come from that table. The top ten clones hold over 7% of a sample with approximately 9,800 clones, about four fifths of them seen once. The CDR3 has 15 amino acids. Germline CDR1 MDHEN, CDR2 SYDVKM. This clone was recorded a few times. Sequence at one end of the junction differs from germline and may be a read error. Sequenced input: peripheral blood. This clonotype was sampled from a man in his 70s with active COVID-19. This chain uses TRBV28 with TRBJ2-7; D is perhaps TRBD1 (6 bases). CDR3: CASSSTDWDMPFPHF. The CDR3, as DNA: TGTGCCAGCAGTTCCACCGACTGGGACATGCCTTTCCCACACTTC.